Listed below are T cell receptor beta chains from one sample, sequenced in a study of blood T cell repertoires in COVID-19. Sequencing was performed with immunoSEQ multiplex PCR; in TCRdb, only in-frame clones are kept and a portion is missing. The data show about 140,000 clones, around 90% seen once. The sequencing sample was made of peripheral blood. The receptors were sampled from a woman of 80 years or more with acute or convalescent COVID-19. Both conserved end residues are part of each CDR3. D genes are given only for firm matches. A clone size is listed for some rows: how often the clone was seen (once, few, many), or a class if it is expanded.

j_gene: TRBJ1-2
d_gene: -
v_gene: TRBV5-6
abundance: -
CDR3nt: TGTGCCAGCAGCCGTATGTACGGGGTTGGCTACACCTTC
CDR3aa: CASSRMYGVGYTF

j_gene: TRBJ2-1
d_gene: -
v_gene: TRBV29-1
abundance: -
CDR3nt: TGCAGCGGGGAGGGGGGACCAAGGGAATACAATGAGCAGTTCTTC
CDR3aa: CSGEGGPREYNEQFF

j_gene: TRBJ1-1
d_gene: -
v_gene: TRBV29-1
abundance: -
CDR3nt: TGCAGCGTTGAAAAGGAGACTGAAGCTTTCTTT
CDR3aa: CSVEKETEAFF

j_gene: TRBJ1-3
d_gene: -
v_gene: TRBV5-1
abundance: -
CDR3nt: TGCGCCAGCAGCAACGACGACAGCGACTCTGGAAACACCATATATTTT
CDR3aa: CASSNDDSDSGNTIYF

j_gene: TRBJ1-1
d_gene: -
v_gene: TRBV14
abundance: -
CDR3nt: TGTGCCAGCAGCGAGGGGGGGGAAGGAAACACTGAAGCTTTCTTT
CDR3aa: CASSEGGEGNTEAFF

j_gene: TRBJ2-2
d_gene: -
v_gene: TRBV3-1/TRBV3-2
abundance: -
CDR3nt: TGTGCCAGCAGCCACCAGAACACCGGGGAGCTGTTTTTT
CDR3aa: CASSHQNTGELFF

j_gene: TRBJ1-3
d_gene: -
v_gene: TRBV9
abundance: -
CDR3nt: TGTGCCAGCAGCGTAGGCGGAGAAAGCTCTGGAAACACCATATATTTT
CDR3aa: CASSVGGESSGNTIYF

j_gene: TRBJ2-7
d_gene: -
v_gene: TRBV28
abundance: -
CDR3nt: TGTGCCAGCAGGTCTTCCCCGAGCATTTACGAGCAGTACTTC
CDR3aa: CASRSSPSIYEQYF

j_gene: TRBJ2-3
d_gene: TRBD2
v_gene: TRBV4-3
abundance: -
CDR3nt: TGCGCCAGCAGCCAAGTTGCGACTAGCGGGGGAAGCACAGATACGCAGTATTTT
CDR3aa: CASSQVATSGGSTDTQYF

j_gene: TRBJ1-5
d_gene: -
v_gene: TRBV9
abundance: -
CDR3nt: TGTGCCAGCAGCAGGGGGTCCAATCAGCCCCAGCATTTT
CDR3aa: CASSRGSNQPQHF

j_gene: TRBJ1-1
d_gene: TRBD1
v_gene: TRBV5-1
abundance: -
CDR3nt: TGCGCCAGCAGCTTGGGGACAGGGAGTGCTGAAGCTTTCTTT
CDR3aa: CASSLGTGSAEAFF

j_gene: TRBJ2-2
d_gene: -
v_gene: TRBV3-1/TRBV3-2
abundance: -
CDR3nt: TGTGCCAGCAGCCAACACAGTAACACCGGGGAGCTGTTTTTT
CDR3aa: CASSQHSNTGELFF

j_gene: TRBJ1-2
d_gene: -
v_gene: TRBV7-2
abundance: -
CDR3nt: TGTGCCAGCAGCTTAGCTAGTTTAGGGGCTTTTGGTGGCTACACCTTC
CDR3aa: CASSLASLGAFGGYTF

j_gene: TRBJ2-2
d_gene: TRBD2
v_gene: TRBV7-3
abundance: -
CDR3nt: TGTGCCAGCAGCTTACCCAGCGGGGGCAGGGACACCGGGGAGCTGTTTTTT
CDR3aa: CASSLPSGGRDTGELFF

j_gene: TRBJ1-4
d_gene: TRBD1
v_gene: TRBV5-1
abundance: -
CDR3nt: TGCGCCAGCAGCCGACAGGGAGCTGGGGGTGAAAAACTGTTTTTT
CDR3aa: CASSRQGAGGEKLFF

j_gene: TRBJ1-2
d_gene: -
v_gene: TRBV18
abundance: -
CDR3nt: TGTGCCAGCTCACAAAGCCGGGACACCTATGGCTACACCTTC
CDR3aa: CASSQSRDTYGYTF

j_gene: TRBJ2-4
d_gene: TRBD1
v_gene: TRBV19
abundance: -
CDR3nt: TGTGCCAGTAGTTCCGATCGGGACAGGGGGCGGAACATTCAGTACTTC
CDR3aa: CASSSDRDRGRNIQYF

j_gene: TRBJ1-5
d_gene: TRBD1
v_gene: TRBV9
abundance: -
CDR3nt: TGTGCCAGCAGCGATGGGACAGGGTCGACCCAGCATTTT
CDR3aa: CASSDGTGSTQHF

j_gene: TRBJ2-3
d_gene: TRBD1
v_gene: TRBV19
abundance: -
CDR3nt: TGTGCCAGTAGAACCTACCCCGACAGGGTTGGAACAGATACGCAGTATTTT
CDR3aa: CASRTYPDRVGTDTQYF

j_gene: TRBJ2-1
d_gene: TRBD2
v_gene: TRBV19
abundance: -
CDR3nt: TGTGCCAGTAGTCATCTCTATAGCGGGGCCAAGGTAAATGAGCAGTTCTTC
CDR3aa: CASSHLYSGAKVNEQFF

j_gene: TRBJ1-1
d_gene: -
v_gene: TRBV6-2/TRBV6-3
abundance: -
CDR3nt: TGTGCCAGCAGTTACTCTGGCGGTCCAAAAGCTTTCTTT
CDR3aa: CASSYSGGPKAFF

j_gene: TRBJ1-6
d_gene: -
v_gene: TRBV10-1
abundance: -
CDR3nt: TGCGCCAGCAGTGAACAGGGAATGAATTCACCCCTCCACTTT
CDR3aa: CASSEQGMNSPLHF

j_gene: TRBJ1-1
d_gene: -
v_gene: TRBV27
abundance: -
CDR3nt: TGTGCCAGCAGTTTAGGTTGGGACATGTCGGGCACTGAAGCTTTCTTT
CDR3aa: CASSLGWDMSGTEAFF

j_gene: TRBJ2-3
d_gene: -
v_gene: TRBV2
abundance: -
CDR3nt: TGTGCCAGCAGTGAACTGGCAGGGCCGGGCACAGATACGCAGTATTTT
CDR3aa: CASSELAGPGTDTQYF

j_gene: TRBJ2-7
d_gene: TRBD1
v_gene: TRBV7-2
abundance: -
CDR3nt: TGTGCCAGCAGCAGAAACAGGGGGCCCTACGAGCAGTACTTC
CDR3aa: CASSRNRGPYEQYF

j_gene: TRBJ2-5
d_gene: TRBD2
v_gene: TRBV7-9
abundance: -
CDR3nt: TGTGCCAGCAGCCAGGGAGCGGGGGAAGAGACCCAGTACTTC
CDR3aa: CASSQGAGEETQYF

j_gene: TRBJ1-5
d_gene: TRBD1
v_gene: TRBV7-8
abundance: -
CDR3nt: TGTGCCAGCAGCCCATGGACAGGTAGCAATCAGCCCCAGCATTTT
CDR3aa: CASSPWTGSNQPQHF

j_gene: TRBJ2-7
d_gene: TRBD1
v_gene: TRBV11-2
abundance: -
CDR3nt: TGTGCCAGCACCTTAACTACAGGGGGCTACGAGCAGTACTTC
CDR3aa: CASTLTTGGYEQYF

j_gene: TRBJ1-3
d_gene: -
v_gene: TRBV11-2
abundance: -
CDR3nt: TGTGCCAGCAGCTATCGACTTAGCTCTGGAAACACCATATATTTT
CDR3aa: CASSYRLSSGNTIYF

j_gene: TRBJ1-4
d_gene: TRBD1
v_gene: TRBV4-3
abundance: -
CDR3nt: TGCGCCAGCAGCCCAATCAAGACAGGGGGCCTGACTAATGAAAAACTGTTTTTT
CDR3aa: CASSPIKTGGLTNEKLFF

j_gene: TRBJ2-1
d_gene: TRBD1
v_gene: TRBV18
abundance: -
CDR3nt: TGTGCCAGCTCCGATGGGACAGGGCCCTATGAGCAGTTCTTC
CDR3aa: CASSDGTGPYEQFF

j_gene: TRBJ2-1
d_gene: -
v_gene: TRBV6-1
abundance: few
CDR3nt: TGTGCCAGCAGTGAAGCCGGAGGTTTCAAGCAGTTCTTC
CDR3aa: CASSEAGGFKQFF